This passage covers 25 T cell receptor beta chains from one sample sequenced in a study of cytomegalovirus exposure and HLA in healthy donors. 60 Vbeta and 13 Jbeta primers were used in PCR. The table came from immunoSEQ multiplex PCR; TCRdb's copy has only in-frame clones and leaves some out. This sample yields some 250,000 clones, of which about 80% are seen a single time; almost 8% belongs to the top ten. Sequences were obtained from PBMCs. The source of these receptors is a woman aged 55-75 years in good health and CMV-seropositive.

Comments on this clone: Different DNA sequences within this sample yield the same CDR3. The chain carries TRBV5-4 and TRBJ2-7, with TRBD2 matching over 10 bases. The germline V gene encodes CDR1 SGHNT and CDR2 YYREEE (reference sequence). The CDR3 length is 15 residues. The ends lost 5 bases at V and 5 bases at J; junction bases unmatched: 10. This CDR3 reads CASSSASGRAHEQYF. CDR3 sequence (DNA): TGTGCCAGCAGTTCCGCTAGCGGGAGAGCCCACGAGCAGTACTTC.

The rearrangement links TRBV2 to TRBJ2-7; possibly TRBD1 for D (6 bases). Between the trimmed V and J ends, which lost 6 bases and 3 bases, there was a span of 24 bases. This CDR3 region has 17 residues. The germline V gene has CDR1 SNHLY and CDR2 FYNNEI. CDR3 amino acids: CASRRGRGSTTGYEQYF. The CDR3 DNA reads as TGTGCCAGCAGAAGGGGCAGGGGATCTACTACAGGCTACGAGCAGTACTTC.

V and J are TRBV4-1 and TRBJ1-3, with D uncertain. Germline CDR1 is MGHRA and CDR2 is YSYEKL. The V end was cut by 2 bases, the J end by 4 bases, with 9 bases between. CDR3 length: 14 residues. The CDR3 protein is CASSQYVQGNTIYF. CDR3 coding DNA: TGCGCCAGCAGCCAATACGTACAGGGAAACACCATATATTTT.

J is TRBJ2-5 and V is TRBV6-6, with unresolved D. The end of the DNA fits TRBJ2-7 better, so the J call may be wrong. This CDR3 comprises 10 residues. The germline V gene encodes CDR1 MNHNY and CDR2 SVGAGI (reference sequence). The CDR3 DNA reads TGTGCCAGCGCTAGAGCCGAGCAGTACTTC. It specifies CASARAEQYF.

This clone showed up just a few times. The chain links TRBV18 to TRBJ1-1, with TRBD1 matching 7 bases. V trimming: 0 bases; J trimming: 7 bases; junction bases outside the gene matches: 8. The CDR3 has 15 residues. Germline loops: CDR1 KGHSH, CDR2 LQKENI. The CDR3: CASSPPNRGNDEAFF. The CDR3 nucleotides are TGTGCCAGCTCACCACCGAACAGGGGAAACGATGAAGCTTTCTTT.

This chain links TRBV19 with TRBJ1-6, with 8 nucleotides matching TRBD1. Trimming removed 3 bases from V and 7 bases from J; junction bases left unmatched: 2. Germline V gene lookup returns CDR1 LNHDA and CDR2 SQIVND (reference sequence). The CDR3 covers 14 residues. Written as DNA, the CDR3 is TGTGCCAGTAGTATGAGACAGGGGAATTCACCCCTCCACTTT. Protein product: CASSMRQGNSPLHF.

The chain carries TRBV5-1 and TRBJ2-2; no reliable D call. Trimming removed 5 bases from V and 7 bases from J, with 6 bases in between. Germline-derived CDR1 and CDR2 are SGHRS and YFSETQ. The CDR3 extends over 11 amino acids. CDR3 coding DNA: TGCGCCAGCAGTTCGAGCGGGGAGCTGTTTTTT. As protein: CASSSSGELFF. Full variable domain (rest looked up from reference TRBV5-1 and TRBJ2-2): KAGVTQTPRYLIKTRGQQVTLSCSPISGHRSVSWYQQTPGQGLQFLFEYFSETQRNKGNFPGRFSGRQFSNSRSEMNVSTLELGDSALYLCASSSSGELFFGEGSRLTVL.

The gene calls are TRBV10-3 and TRBJ1-4; the match to TRBD1 covers 9 bases. Per the germline V gene, CDR1 is ENHRY and CDR2 is SYGVKD. V gave up 0 bases and J gave up 3 bases; unmatched junction bases: 8. This CDR3 comprises 18 residues. The CDR3 spells CAISESANRGRSNEKLFF. CDR3 coding DNA: TGTGCCATCAGTGAGTCGGCTAACAGGGGGCGGTCTAATGAAAAACTGTTTTTT.

In its sample, this clone was seen a few times. The chain has TRBV18 and TRBJ1-6, with D possibly matching TRBD1 (6 bases). The ends were cut back, 3 bases at V and 7 bases at J, with 13 bases in the middle. Looked up from germline, CDR1 is KGHSH and CDR2 is LQKENI. The CDR3 has 15 amino acids. CDR3 DNA sequence: TGTGCCAGCTCACCCACAGGGAACGAAAATTCACCCCTCCACTTT. This codes for CASSPTGNENSPLHF.

This chain's CDR3 is CASSLAKLAGNKEQYF. The CDR3 bases are TGCGCCAGCAGCTTGGCCAAACTAGCGGGAAACAAGGAGCAGTACTTC. The genes are TRBV5-1 and TRBJ2-7; 10 nucleotides agree with TRBD2. Germline CDR1 reads SGHRS; CDR2 reads YFSETQ. The length of the CDR3 is 16 residues. J was trimmed by 7 bases and V by 0 bases; bases with no gene match: 10.

This clone was seen just once. The V call is TRBV11-2, the J call TRBJ2-7; 9 nucleotides match TRBD1. The CDR3 extends over 15 amino acids. Germline loops: CDR1 SGHAT, CDR2 FQNNGV. J gave up 3 bases and V 6 bases, and 9 bases lay outside the gene matches. CDR3 sequence (DNA): TGTGCCAGCAGGTCCCCCGGGACAGGGCGCTACGAGCAGTACTTC. It yields the protein CASRSPGTGRYEQYF.

DNA of the CDR3: TGTGCCAGCAGCGGATACAGGGATGGGGCCAACGTCCTGACTTTC. Translation gives CASSGYRDGANVLTF. V gene TRBV9 combines with J gene TRBJ2-6; D may be TRBD1 (6 bases). Germline values: CDR1 SGDLS, CDR2 YYNGEE. V was pared by 3 bases and J by 3 bases, with 10 bases between. CDR3 length equals 15 residues.

The rearrangement links TRBV5-4 to TRBJ2-3, with 11 bases lining up with TRBD2. The CDR3 spans 18 residues. The V and J ends lost 7 bases and 4 bases, in that order; junction bases with no gene match: 17. Per the germline V gene, CDR1 is SGHNT and CDR2 is YYREEE (reference sequence). The CDR3 coding sequence is TGTGCCAGCCAGCTTGGATTATATACTAGCGGGAGCGCAGATACGCAGTATTTT. This sequence encodes CASQLGLYTSGSADTQYF.

Details on this clone: One end of the junction varies from germline; a read error may be responsible. Distinct nucleotide sequences in the sample also encode this CDR3. The chain has TRBV6-1 and TRBJ1-1, with D unresolved. Germline CDR1 MNHNS, CDR2 SASEGT. CDR3 size: 15 residues. The chain's CDR3 is CASSIQRHMNTEAFF. In DNA form, the CDR3 reads TGTGCCAGCAGTATTCAGAGACATATGAACACCGAAGCTTTCTTT.

The V call is TRBV6-5, the J call TRBJ2-7, with 10 bases identical to TRBD2. Germline V gene sequence: CDR1 MNHEY, CDR2 SVGAGI. The CDR3 has 14 residues. The ends lost 4 bases at V and 5 bases at J; junction bases unmatched: 5. The CDR3 DNA reads TGTGCCAGCAGTTTAACTAGCGGGACCGACGAGCAGTACTTC. Translating it yields CASSLTSGTDEQYF.

V and J are TRBV6-1 and TRBJ2-1; D is ambiguous. This CDR3 has 12 residues. Trimming removed 4 bases from V and 6 bases from J, with 7 bases in between. CDR1 and CDR2 (germline): MNHNS, SASEGT. CDR3: CASSVIPNEQFF. As DNA, the CDR3 is TGTGCCAGCAGTGTCATTCCCAATGAGCAGTTCTTC.

CDR3 loop: CASSGPTENTEAFF. The CDR3 bases are TGTGCCAGCAGTGGTCCGACTGAGAACACTGAAGCTTTCTTT. The chain couples TRBV6-6 to TRBJ1-1; unclear D gene. The CDR3 consists of 14 residues. Germline V gene data show CDR1 as MNHNY and CDR2 as SVGAGI (reference sequence). V was shortened by 5 bases and J by 1 base, with 11 bases between the two germline ends.

The genes are TRBV30 and TRBJ2-5; 9 bases are a match to TRBD2. V lost 0 bases, J lost 4 bases, and 9 bases stayed unmatched. The germline V gene encodes CDR1 GTSNPN and CDR2 SVGIG (reference sequence). The CDR3 length is 16 residues. For the CDR3, the DNA is TGTGCCTGGAGTGTCGTAGCGGGAGCTGGGAGAGAGACCCAGTACTTC. Amino acids: CAWSVVAGAGRETQYF.

The chain is built from TRBV5-1 and TRBJ2-1; 7 bases line up with TRBD2. Germline CDR1 is SGHRS and CDR2 is YFSETQ. The CDR3 spans 20 residues. V lost 4 bases and J lost 0; bases outside the gene matches: 19. CDR3 in DNA: TGCGCCAGCAGCACCCCCCGGGACTACCCTTTACTTAGCTCCTACAATGAGCAGTTCTTC. It yields the protein CASSTPRDYPLLSSYNEQFF.

Here the CDR3 DNA reads TGTGCCAGCAGCTTGGGCGGGACAGGGGCCTATGGCTACACCTTC. This gives the protein CASSLGGTGAYGYTF. V is TRBV5-5 and J is TRBJ1-2; 10 positions match TRBD1. The CDR3 contains 15 residues. Losses at the gene ends were 0 bases for V and 4 bases for J; bases not matched to a gene: 3. Germline CDR1 is SGHKS and CDR2 is YYEKEE (reference sequence).

The chain carries TRBV19 and TRBJ1-2; D is ambiguous. The germline CDR1 and CDR2 sequences are LNHDA and SQIVND (reference sequence). The germline V and J ends were trimmed by 1 base and 3 bases, with 9 bases remaining between them. The CDR3 covers 14 residues. The CDR3 DNA is TGTGCCAGTAGTATAGTGGCAGGCGACTATGGCTACACCTTC. It specifies CASSIVAGDYGYTF. The full variable domain, its missing parts supplied by reference TRBV19 and TRBJ1-2, is DGGITQSPKYLFRKEGQNVTLSCEQNLNHDAMYWYRQDPGQGLRLIYYSQIVNDFQKGDIAEGYSVSREKKESFPLTVTSAQKNPTAFYLCASSIVAGDYGYTFGSGTRLTVV.

The rearrangement uses TRBV10-3 and TRBJ2-7, with a weak D call TRBD2 (6 bases). The CDR3 totals 14 residues. Germline CDR1 ENHRY, CDR2 SYGVKD. V lost 3 bases to trimming and J lost 0 bases, with 9 bases between them. CDR3 region: CAISEGTGSYEQYF. In DNA form, the CDR3 reads TGTGCCATCAGTGAAGGGACTGGCTCCTACGAGCAGTACTTC.

This clone was counted only a few times. CDR3 amino acids: CASSILGEGMKQPQHF. The CDR3 nucleotides are TGTGCCAGTAGTATTCTGGGTGAGGGAATGAAACAGCCCCAGCATTTT. This chain joins TRBV19 and TRBJ1-5, with D hard to call. Trimming shortened V by 3 bases and J by 7 bases, and 19 bases separated the two germline ends. The germline V gene encodes CDR1 LNHDA and CDR2 SQIVND (reference sequence). The CDR3 runs 16 residues.

Only one count was recorded for this clone. The J gene is TRBJ1-2, the V gene TRBV4-1, with 8 bases that match TRBD1. The junction had 4 bases not matched to a gene; V was cut back by 1 base and J by 3 bases. Germline loops: CDR1 MGHRA, CDR2 YSYEKL. The CDR3 runs to 15 residues. The CDR3 bases are TGCGCCAGCAGCCAAGTTGCAGGGGGCCACTATGGCTACACCTTC. It codes for CASSQVAGGHYGYTF.

The chain has TRBV6-6 and TRBJ1-1; D not resolved. The CDR3 runs 14 residues. V was trimmed by 0 bases and J by 4 bases, leaving 9 bases between them. Germline V lookup: CDR1 MNHNY, CDR2 SVGAGI (reference sequence). The CDR3: CASSYSEEGTEAFF. The DNA for the CDR3 is TGTGCCAGCAGTTACTCTGAAGAGGGCACTGAAGCTTTCTTT.